This T cell receptor beta chain comes out of a study of OX40 agonist ivuxolimab in advanced cancers. Clones were read by immunoSEQ multiplex PCR, and TCRdb kept only the in-frame ones, dropping some. Among 52,000 or so clones, roughly 83% were seen once, and the ten largest hold around 4.3%. Germline V gene sequence: CDR1 SGHTA, CDR2 FQGTGA. The CDR3 runs 14 residues. Trimming cost V 6 bases and J 5 bases; bases outside gene matches: 8. This material consisted of CD4+ or CD8+ T cells sorted from blood, taken in a trial of the OX40 agonist ivuxolimab. The receptor's source is an adult with an advanced solid tumor such as melanoma, head and neck, liver or kidney cancer. This sequence joins TRBV7-3 and TRBJ2-3; 7 bases map to TRBD2. In DNA form, the CDR3 reads TGTGCCAGCAGACTCGGACTAGAGATAGATACGCAGTATTTT. Translating it yields CASRLGLEIDTQYF.